A single sample gave rise to the 11 T cell receptor beta chains below, sequenced in a study of technical replicates of blood from a few donors. The repertoire was sequenced with immunoSEQ multiplex PCR; TCRdb's copy has only in-frame clones and lacks some. The table records about 83,000 clones, roughly nine tenths of them present only once. Sequencing was carried out using T cells isolated from PBMCs. All receptors derive from a human donor in good health.

The V call is TRBV6-4, the J call TRBJ2-1, with a tentative D call TRBD2 (5 bases). From germline, CDR1 is MRHNA and CDR2 SNTAGT. V was cut by 6 bases and J by 6 bases, with 18 bases left in between. The length of the CDR3 is 15 residues. The CDR3 DNA follows: TGTGCCAGCAGCGCGGAGGCTAGTACTGGCAATGAGCAGTTCTTC. Translating gives CASSAEASTGNEQFF.

This chain joins TRBV7-9 and TRBJ1-4, with 9 bases that match TRBD1. This CDR3 spans 15 amino acids. V lost 5 bases and J lost 5; bases outside the gene matches: 6. Germline CDR1 is SEHNR and CDR2 is FQNEAQ (reference sequence). The CDR3 DNA is TGTGCCAGCAGCCTCCGACAGGGGGGAAATGAAAAACTGTTTTTT. Translating gives CASSLRQGGNEKLFF.

The V gene is TRBV5-1, the J gene TRBJ2-7; 7 nucleotides match TRBD2. CDR3 length equals 16 residues. The junction had 11 bases not matched to a gene; V was cut back by 3 bases and J by 2 bases. The V gene's germline CDR1 is SGHRS and CDR2 YFSETQ. The CDR3 coding sequence is TGCGCCAGCAGCTCTAATCGCGGGAGCGTCACCTACGAGCAGTACTTC. It codes for CASSSNRGSVTYEQYF.

The rearrangement uses TRBV5-6 and TRBJ2-3, with 7 nucleotides matching TRBD1. V was pared by 3 bases and J by 2 bases, with 6 bases of the junction left unmatched. This CDR3 is 15 amino acids long. The germline CDR1 and CDR2 sequences are SGHDT and YYEEEE. CDR3 in amino acids: CASSSRDRLTDTQYF. The CDR3, as DNA: TGTGCCAGCAGCTCCCGGGACAGACTCACAGATACGCAGTATTTT.

The rearrangement joins TRBV5-8 to TRBJ1-1, with 7 nucleotides matching TRBD1. The junction had 3 bases not matched to a gene; V was cut back by 1 base and J by 3 bases. The CDR3 length is 14 residues. Germline V lookup: CDR1 SGHTS, CDR2 YDEGEE. Written as DNA, the CDR3 is TGTGCCAGCAGCTTGCCAGGGGGTGACACTGAAGCTTTCTTT. Its translation is CASSLPGGDTEAFF. The variable domain in full, completed from reference TRBV5-8 and TRBJ1-1, reads EAGVTQSPTHLIKTRGQQATLRCSPISGHTSVYWYQQALGLGLQFLLWYDEGEERNRGNFPPRFSGRQFPNYSSELNVNALELEDSALYLCASSLPGGDTEAFFGQGTRLTVV.

The V and J genes are TRBV5-6 and TRBJ1-2; 10 bases match TRBD1. This CDR3 has 17 amino acids. The germline CDR1 and CDR2 sequences are SGHDT and YYEEEE. The V and J ends lost 4 bases and 4 bases, in that order; junction bases with no gene match: 13. The CDR3 nucleotides are TGTGCCAGCAGCCTCCCGGGGACAGGGGCTGGGAGCTATGGCTACACCTTC. Amino acid sequence: CASSLPGTGAGSYGYTF.

V usage is TRBV5-1 and J usage is TRBJ2-1, with a weak D call TRBD2 (5 bases). V was pared by 1 base and J by 8 bases, with 16 bases between. CDR1 is SGHRS, CDR2 YFSETQ, per germline. This CDR3 comprises 15 residues. In DNA, the CDR3 is TGCGCCAGCAGCTTGTCGGCTAGCACCTATGATGAGCAGTTCTTC. Residues: CASSLSASTYDEQFF.

This clone has a single count. The J gene is TRBJ2-1, the V gene TRBV5-1; D possibly corresponds to TRBD1 (5 bases). The CDR3 extends over 16 amino acids. V was clipped by 4 bases and J by 3 bases, with 17 bases between them. Per the germline V gene, CDR1 is SGHRS and CDR2 is YFSETQ. The CDR3 coding sequence is TGCGCCAGCAGCAGCGCCGACAGTTCCGACTACAATGAGCAGTTCTTC. This encodes CASSSADSSDYNEQFF.

The chain uses TRBV5-1 and TRBJ2-1; TRBD2 might be the D (5 bases). Germline loops: CDR1 SGHRS, CDR2 YFSETQ. The germline V and J ends were trimmed by 4 bases and 7 bases, with 12 bases remaining between them. The CDR3 is 13 amino acids. CDR3 bases: TGCGCCAGCAGCCCGGTCGGGGAAAATGAGCAGTTCTTC. It codes for CASSPVGENEQFF.

The chain links TRBV7-9 to TRBJ1-2, with a tentative D call TRBD1 (5 bases). The V end was cut by 1 base, the J end by 6 bases, with 12 bases between. Looked up from germline, CDR1 is SEHNR and CDR2 is FQNEAQ (reference sequence). This CDR3 spans 14 amino acids. In DNA form, the CDR3 reads TGTGCCAGCAGCTTAGGCGGCAGGGTGGATGGCTACACCTTC. It specifies CASSLGGRVDGYTF.

V is TRBV11-3 and J is TRBJ2-1; D unresolved. The CDR3 contains 13 residues. V lost 5 bases to trimming and J lost 5 bases, with 10 bases between them. Germline CDR1 is SGHNT and CDR2 is YENEEA. CDR3 protein: CASSPWADNEQFF. The DNA of the CDR3 is TGTGCCAGCAGCCCCTGGGCTGACAATGAGCAGTTCTTC.